The source of this TCR beta chain is a study of blood T cell repertoires in COVID-19. V shed 3 bases and J shed 0 bases, with 9 bases lying between them. CDR1 is DFQATT and CDR2 is SNEGSKA in the germline V gene (reference sequence). There are 13 residues in the CDR3. The method was immunoSEQ multiplex PCR; TCRdb's version includes in-frame clones alone and lacks a portion of them. The sample records nearly 300,000 clones, nearly 90% being singletons. Sequencing was carried out using PBMCs or T cells enriched from blood (not recorded which). V usage is TRBV20-1 and J usage is TRBJ2-7; the D gene is possibly TRBD1 (5 bases). This receptor was identified in a woman aged 50 to 60 who had been exposed to COVID-19. The CDR3 is CSASSRASYEQYF. The CDR3 bases are TGCAGTGCTAGTTCCAGGGCCTCCTACGAGCAGTACTTC.